The present T cell receptor (beta chain) was sequenced within a study of T-cell reconstitution after alpha-beta-depleted transplantation in children. There are 15 residues in the CDR3. Deletions cut 3 bases from V and 0 bases from J, with 12 bases between. The V gene's germline CDR1 is DFQATT and CDR2 SNEGSKA (reference sequence). Study findings and constraints: Several patients had high TCRbeta diversity at day 60; it came from surviving recipient T cells and thymic progenitors. Newly generated T cells supplied most T-cell counts and diversity one year post-transplant. As was reported, about two months after transplant, alpha-beta T cells came from several hundred expanded graft clones.

As regards this clonotype: The antigen is not known. A much larger clone lies a single base off, so this may be a read error. The CDR3 does not end in the conserved phenylalanine or tryptophan, so this is likely a read error.

Unique molecular identifiers were used in preparing the TCRbeta library. TCRdb reanalysed the PCR reads using MiXCR and keeps one entry per CDR3 protein. The sample records 250,000 to 300,000 distinct CDR3 sequences, roughly 7.8% being singletons. The chain employs TRBV20-1 and TRBJ1-3; D gene ambiguous. This TCR was sampled from a female patient aged 2-9 years who had a stem cell transplant for Fanconi anemia, so the T cells may come from the graft donor. Sample: peripheral blood, taken 360 days after TCRalphabeta/CD19-depleted stem cell transplant. The CDR3 sequence is CSASLQPNSGNTIYC. The DNA of the CDR3 is TGCAGTGCTAGTCTTCAGCCGAACTCTGGAAACACCATATATTGT.